This T cell receptor (beta chain) stems from a study of cytomegalovirus exposure and HLA in healthy donors. Turning to the study itself: Around 78 million unique TCR sequences came from HLA-typed donors in an early release. General study points: Per a prior analysis, the majority of TCR beta V segments were productive roughly 87% or roughly 30% of the time. In vitro experiments confirmed that three CMV-associated chains were specific for CMV antigens. For TCR beta chains, V- and J-gene trimming was later linked to a missense DCLRE1C variant.

Deletions cut 0 bases from V and 3 bases from J, with 9 bases between. Germline values: CDR1 MGHRA, CDR2 YSYEKL. The CDR3 sequence is 15 residues long. PCR primers comprised 60 Vbeta and 13 Jbeta primers. The data were produced by immunoSEQ multiplex PCR, yet TCRdb's version contains in-frame clones alone and is incomplete. Of around 63,000 clones listed, about 71% are singletons. This clone was recorded a few times. Its antigen remains unidentified. Sequenced input: PBMCs. The sequence was obtained from a man in his sixties in good health and CMV-seropositive. The chain carries TRBV4-1 and TRBJ1-5, with no clear D. The CDR3 loop reads CASSQDGSVNQPQHF. The CDR3 DNA follows: TGCGCCAGCAGCCAAGATGGGAGCGTCAATCAGCCCCAGCATTTT.